The rows below give T cell receptor beta chains drawn from one sample of a study of regulatory T cells in long-lasting Graves disease. TCRdb reprocessed the multiplex PCR reads with MiXCR, giving one entry per CDR3 protein. The sample records 200,000 to 250,000 distinct CDR3 sequences, 15% to 20% being singletons. The sequencing here drew on peripheral blood mononuclear cells (PBMCs), taken at new diagnosis, from a patient treated with antithyroid drugs. The receptor source for this set is a female donor with Graves disease. CDR3s include the opening cysteine and the closing phenylalanine or tryptophan. A D gene is named only where the DNA matches it firmly. Rows may omit the clone size; those that give it use once, few, many or a size class.

TRBV15	NA	TRBD2	TRBJ2-5	TGTGCCACCAGCAAGTATGGGACTAGCGGGAGGGAGACCCAGTACTTC	CATSKYGTSGRETQYF
TRBV12-3/TRBV12-4	many	TRBD1	TRBJ1-5	TGTGCCAGCAGTCGGGACAGTGCGGAGGCCCAGCATTTT	CASSRDSAEAQHF
TRBV6-2/TRBV6-3	many	NA	TRBJ2-7	TGTGCCAGCAGTTACAGGCAGACCTACGAGCAGTACTTC	CASSYRQTYEQYF
TRBV20-1	many	NA	TRBJ1-4	TGCAGTGCTAGACGTGGACCGGCAACTAATGAAAAACTGTTTTTT	CSARRGPATNEKLFF
TRBV2	many	NA	TRBJ2-1	TGTGCCAGCAGTGCCCCGTGGGCAGAGCAGGATGAGCAGTTCTTC	CASSAPWAEQDEQFF
TRBV30	many	TRBD1	TRBJ1-4	TGTGCCTGGAGTGCTACGTCAGGGGGTGAAAAACTGTTTTTT	CAWSATSGGEKLFF
TRBV7-9	many	TRBD2	TRBJ2-7	TGTGTCCTAAGCATAGCGGGAGGGGGCCAGCAGTACTTC	CVLSIAGGGQQYF
TRBV7-2	many	TRBD2	TRBJ2-1	TGTGCCAGCAGCTTCTTAGGCCAGGGACTAGCGGACATCAATGAGCAGTTCTTC	CASSFLGQGLADINEQFF
TRBV15	few	NA	TRBJ2-1	TGTGCCACCGCCATGCTTTATCGGACTGATGAGCAGTTCTTC	CATAMLYRTDEQFF
TRBV27	many	TRBD2	TRBJ2-7	TGTGCCAGCAGTTCCGTAGGACTAGCGGGATTGAGGGAGCAGTACTTC	CASSSVGLAGLREQYF
TRBV11-2	many	NA	TRBJ2-3	TGTGCCAGCAGCGCCAGGTTTACAGATACGCAGTATTTT	CASSARFTDTQYF
TRBV29-1	NA	NA	TRBJ2-1	TGCAGCGTTGATAGCAGGGTGATGATAAATGAGCAGTTCTTC	CSVDSRVMINEQFF
TRBV27	NA	TRBD2	TRBJ2-7	TGTGCCAGCAGTTTCGGGACTAGCGGGAGGGACGAGCAGTACTTC	CASSFGTSGRDEQYF
TRBV12-3/TRBV12-4	NA	NA	TRBJ2-5	TGTGCCAGCAGTTTCCATCTACAAGAGACCCAGTACTTC	CASSFHLQETQYF
TRBV20-1	many	NA	TRBJ2-5	TGCAGTGCCAGGCTACAGATCCAAGAGACCCAGTACTTC	CSARLQIQETQYF
TRBV11-2	many	TRBD1	TRBJ2-5	TGTGCCAGCAGCTCCGGGCGGACAGGGTTGGGGATCGTAGAGACCCAGTACTTC	CASSSGRTGLGIVETQYF
TRBV20-1	few	NA	TRBJ2-5	TGCAGTGCTAGAGTACAGGCCGGGGACCAAGAGACCCAGTACTTC	CSARVQAGDQETQYF
TRBV11-2	few	NA	TRBJ1-2	TGTGCCAGCAGCCGTTTATGGGGGCGCTGGGAGGATGGCTACACCTTC	CASSRLWGRWEDGYTF
TRBV11-2	many	NA	TRBJ2-1	TGTGCCAGCAGCTTAGATGTTCGAGAGGATGAGCAGTTCTTC	CASSLDVREDEQFF
TRBV6-5	many	TRBD1	TRBJ1-1	TGTGCCAGCAGTTACTACTCCGGACAGGATGGGACTGAAGCTTTCTTT	CASSYYSGQDGTEAFF
TRBV7-6	NA	TRBD1	TRBJ2-7	TGTGCCAGCAGCCAAGACAGGGGCGACGACGAGCAGTACTTC	CASSQDRGDDEQYF
TRBV10-1	NA	NA	TRBJ1-1	TGCGCCAGCAGTGGAGGGGATAACACTGAAGCTTTCTTT	CASSGGDNTEAFF
TRBV7-9	NA	NA	TRBJ1-1	TGTGCCAGCAGCTTAGGGACATCGAACACTGAAGCTTTCTTT	CASSLGTSNTEAFF
TRBV27	many	TRBD2	TRBJ2-7	TGTGCCAGCAGTTTATCTAGCGGGGGTTACGAGCAGTACTTC	CASSLSSGGYEQYF
TRBV20-1	NA	TRBD1	TRBJ2-3	TGCAGTGCTAGAGATGAGGGGGCTAGCACAGATACGCAGTATTTT	CSARDEGASTDTQYF
TRBV12-3/TRBV12-4	many	NA	TRBJ1-1	TGTGCCAGCAGTCCCAGGGTGAACACTGAAGCTTTCTTT	CASSPRVNTEAFF
TRBV30	NA	NA	TRBJ2-5	TGTGCCTGGAGGGTGCCAGGACAGAAAGAGACCCAGTACTTC	CAWRVPGQKETQYF
TRBV28	many	TRBD1	TRBJ1-1	TGTGCCAGCAGTTTAAACCCCCACCCGCTCTCGGGACAGCTACCGAACACTGAAGCTTTCTTT	CASSLNPHPLSGQLPNTEAFF
TRBV14	many	TRBD2	TRBJ2-1	TGTGCCAGCAGCCAAACTAGCGCGTACAATGAGCAGTTCTTC	CASSQTSAYNEQFF
TRBV3-1	NA	TRBD1	TRBJ2-3	TGTGCCAGCAGCCCACCGGGACAGTTAACAGATACGCAGTATTTT	CASSPPGQLTDTQYF
TRBV11-3	medium-sized	NA	TRBJ2-1	TGTGCCAGCAGCTCCGGGGGCTCCTACAATGAGCAGTTCTTC	CASSSGGSYNEQFF
TRBV19	many	TRBD1	TRBJ2-1	TGTGCCAGTACCGATACAGGGGGCAGTTACAATGAGCAGTTCTTC	CASTDTGGSYNEQFF
TRBV18	many	TRBD1	TRBJ1-4	TGTGCCAGCTCAGCAGGGACAGCGTATAATGAAAAACTGTTTTTT	CASSAGTAYNEKLFF
TRBV10-2	many	TRBD1	TRBJ1-2	TGCGCCAGCACACAGGGGACTGGCTACACCTTC	CASTQGTGYTF
TRBV20-1	NA	NA	TRBJ1-4	TGCAGTGCTAGTAAGAGCGGGGGCGAAAAACTGGTTTTT	CSASKSGGEKLVF
TRBV20-1	many	NA	TRBJ2-5	TGCAGTGCTAGTGATGAAGAGCGAATGCTCGGGTACTTC	CSASDEERMLGYF
TRBV9	few	TRBD2	TRBJ2-2	TGTGCCAGCAGCGTAGAGGGGACTAGCGGGAGGGCCTGGACCGGGGAGCTGTTTTTT	CASSVEGTSGRAWTGELFF
TRBV27	few	NA	TRBJ1-1	TGTGCCAGCAGTTTATCCGGGCAGGTCGACACTGAAGCTTTCTTT	CASSLSGQVDTEAFF
TRBV19	many	NA	TRBJ1-6	TGTGCCAGTAGTATGGAATTAAATTCACCCCTCCACTTT	CASSMELNSPLHF
TRBV7-9	many	TRBD1	TRBJ2-1	TGTGCCAGCAGCTCACAATACCGGGACAGGTACAATGAGCAGTTCTTC	CASSSQYRDRYNEQFF
TRBV6-2/TRBV6-3	few	TRBD2	TRBJ2-7	TGTGCCAGCAGTTACTCTCCAAGGACTAGCGGCCGGGGCGAGCAGTACTTC	CASSYSPRTSGRGEQYF
TRBV6-5	many	NA	TRBJ2-7	TGTGCCAGCAGTTACATAAATACCTACGAGCAGTACTTC	CASSYINTYEQYF
TRBV5-1	NA	NA	TRBJ1-4	TGCGCCAGCAGCTTGGCCGGGGTGGGTGAAAAACTGTTTTTT	CASSLAGVGEKLFF
TRBV12-3/TRBV12-4	many	TRBD1	TRBJ1-4	TGTGCCAGCAGTTTAGCACAGGGGGCTAATGAAAAACTGTTTTTT	CASSLAQGANEKLFF
TRBV7-3	many	NA	TRBJ1-2	TGTGCCAGCAGCAATGGGGCAGGGCAAGGCTACACCTTC	CASSNGAGQGYTF
TRBV7-3	many	NA	TRBJ2-1	TGTGCCAGCAGCTTAGACCCAAGCTCCTACAATGAGCAGTTCTTC	CASSLDPSSYNEQFF
TRBV5-4	few	TRBD1	TRBJ2-5	TGTGCCATTAGACAGGGGGAGGCCCAGTACTTC	CAIRQGEAQYF
TRBV19	NA	TRBD1	TRBJ2-2	TGTGCCAGCCGTGACAGGGTGGCCGCCGGGGAGCTGTTTTTT	CASRDRVAAGELFF
TRBV18	many	NA	TRBJ2-7	TGTGCCAGCTCACTCCGAATTGGCGAGCAGTACTTC	CASSLRIGEQYF
TRBV6-1	NA	NA	TRBJ1-2	TGTGCCAGCAGTCACCAGCCACGATACTATGGCTACACCTTC	CASSHQPRYYGYTF